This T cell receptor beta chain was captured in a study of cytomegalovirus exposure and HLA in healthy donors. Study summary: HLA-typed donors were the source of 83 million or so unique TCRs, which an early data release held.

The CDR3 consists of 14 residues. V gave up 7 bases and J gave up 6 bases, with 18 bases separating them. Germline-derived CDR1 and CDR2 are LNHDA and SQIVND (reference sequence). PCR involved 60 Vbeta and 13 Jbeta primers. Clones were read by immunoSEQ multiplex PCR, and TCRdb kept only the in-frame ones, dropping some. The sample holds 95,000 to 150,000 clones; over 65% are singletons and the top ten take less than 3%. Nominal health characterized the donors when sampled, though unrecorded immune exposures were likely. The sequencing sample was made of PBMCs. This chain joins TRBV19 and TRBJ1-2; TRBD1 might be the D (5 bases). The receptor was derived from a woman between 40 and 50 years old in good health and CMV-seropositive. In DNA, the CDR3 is TGTGCCAGTACCCGGGACTACCTCCCCGATGGCTACACCTTC. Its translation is CASTRDYLPDGYTF.